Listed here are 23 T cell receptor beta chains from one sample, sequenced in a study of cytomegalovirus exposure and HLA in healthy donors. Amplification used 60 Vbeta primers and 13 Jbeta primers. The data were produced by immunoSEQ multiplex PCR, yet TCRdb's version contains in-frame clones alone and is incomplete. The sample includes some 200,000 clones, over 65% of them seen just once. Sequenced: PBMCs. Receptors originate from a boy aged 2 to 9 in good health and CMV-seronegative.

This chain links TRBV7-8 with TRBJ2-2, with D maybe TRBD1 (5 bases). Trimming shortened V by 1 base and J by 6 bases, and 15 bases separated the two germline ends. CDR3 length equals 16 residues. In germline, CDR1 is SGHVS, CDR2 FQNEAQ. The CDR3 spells CASSLVAGLSAGELFF. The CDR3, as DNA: TGTGCCAGCAGCTTAGTAGCAGGGTTATCGGCCGGGGAGCTGTTTTTT.

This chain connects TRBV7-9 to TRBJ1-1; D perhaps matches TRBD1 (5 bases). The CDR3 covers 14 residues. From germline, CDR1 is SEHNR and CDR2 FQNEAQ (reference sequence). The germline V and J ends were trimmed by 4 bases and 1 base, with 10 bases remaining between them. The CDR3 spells CASSSGHRNTEAFF. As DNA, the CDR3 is TGTGCCAGCAGCTCCGGACACAGGAACACTGAAGCTTTCTTT.

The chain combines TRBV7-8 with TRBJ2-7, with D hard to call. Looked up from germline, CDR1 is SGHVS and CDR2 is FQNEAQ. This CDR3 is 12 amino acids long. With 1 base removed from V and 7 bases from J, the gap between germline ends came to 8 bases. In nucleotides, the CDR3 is TGTGCCAGCAGCTTAGGGTCGGAGGAGCAGTACTTC. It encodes CASSLGSEEQYF.

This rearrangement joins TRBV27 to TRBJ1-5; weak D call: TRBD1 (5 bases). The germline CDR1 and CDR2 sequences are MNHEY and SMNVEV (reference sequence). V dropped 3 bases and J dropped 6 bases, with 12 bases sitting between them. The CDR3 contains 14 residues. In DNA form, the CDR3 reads TGTGCCAGCAGTTTGTGGGGTAGGGGTCAGCCCCAGCATTTT. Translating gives CASSLWGRGQPQHF.

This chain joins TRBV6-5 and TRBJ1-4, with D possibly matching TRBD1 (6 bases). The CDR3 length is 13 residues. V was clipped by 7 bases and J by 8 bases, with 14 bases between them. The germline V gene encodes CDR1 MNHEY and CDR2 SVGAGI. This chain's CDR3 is CASTQGLGEKLFF. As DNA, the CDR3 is TGTGCCAGCACTCAGGGGTTGGGCGAAAAACTGTTTTTT.

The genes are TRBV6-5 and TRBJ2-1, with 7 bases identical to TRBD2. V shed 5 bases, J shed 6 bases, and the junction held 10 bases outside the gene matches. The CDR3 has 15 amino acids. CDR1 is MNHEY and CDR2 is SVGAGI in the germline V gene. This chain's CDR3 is CASSGAAGVSNEQFF. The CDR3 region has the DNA TGTGCCAGCAGTGGCGCCGCGGGGGTCTCCAATGAGCAGTTCTTC.

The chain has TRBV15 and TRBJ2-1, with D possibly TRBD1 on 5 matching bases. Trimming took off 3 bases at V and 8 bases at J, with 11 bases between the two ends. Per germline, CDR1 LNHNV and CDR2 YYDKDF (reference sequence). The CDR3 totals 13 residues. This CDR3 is CATSRDQGYEQFF. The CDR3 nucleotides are TGTGCCACCAGCAGGGACCAGGGTTATGAGCAGTTCTTC.

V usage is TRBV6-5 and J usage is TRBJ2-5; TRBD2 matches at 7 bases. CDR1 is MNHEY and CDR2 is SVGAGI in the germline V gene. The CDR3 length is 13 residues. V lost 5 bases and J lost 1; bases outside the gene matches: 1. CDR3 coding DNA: TGTGCCAGCAGTCCGGGGGGCCAAGAGACCCAGTACTTC. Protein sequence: CASSPGGQETQYF.

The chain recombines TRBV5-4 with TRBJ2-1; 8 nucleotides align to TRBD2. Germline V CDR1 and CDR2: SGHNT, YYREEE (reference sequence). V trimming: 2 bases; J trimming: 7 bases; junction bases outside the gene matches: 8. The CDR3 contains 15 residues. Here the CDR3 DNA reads TGTGCCAGCAGCTTTGCCAGCGGGGGAGAGAATGAGCAGTTCTTC. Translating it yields CASSFASGGENEQFF.

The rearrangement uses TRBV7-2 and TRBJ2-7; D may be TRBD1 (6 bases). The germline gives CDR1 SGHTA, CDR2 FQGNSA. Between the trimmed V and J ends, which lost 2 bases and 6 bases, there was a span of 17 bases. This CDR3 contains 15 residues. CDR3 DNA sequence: TGTGCCAGCAGCTTATTCGGGCAGGGGAGTAGCGAGCAGTACTTC. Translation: CASSLFGQGSSEQYF.

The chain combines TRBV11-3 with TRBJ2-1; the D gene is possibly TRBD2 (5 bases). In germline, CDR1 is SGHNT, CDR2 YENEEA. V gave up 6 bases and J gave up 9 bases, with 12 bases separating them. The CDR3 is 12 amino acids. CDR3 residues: CASSLLRGEQFF. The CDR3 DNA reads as TGTGCCAGCAGTCTATTACGGGGTGAGCAGTTCTTC. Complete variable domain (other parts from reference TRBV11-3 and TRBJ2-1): EAGVVQSPRYKIIEKKQPVAFWCNPISGHNTLYWYLQNLGQGPELLIRYENEEAVDDSQLPKDRFSAERLKGVDSTLKIQPAELGDSAVYLCASSLLRGEQFFGPGTRLTVL.

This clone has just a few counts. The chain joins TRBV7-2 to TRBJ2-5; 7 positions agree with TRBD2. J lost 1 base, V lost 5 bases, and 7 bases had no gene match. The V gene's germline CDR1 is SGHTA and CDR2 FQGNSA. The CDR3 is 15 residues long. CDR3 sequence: CASSPAWGGQETQYF. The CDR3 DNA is TGTGCCAGCAGCCCGGCCTGGGGGGGCCAAGAGACCCAGTACTTC. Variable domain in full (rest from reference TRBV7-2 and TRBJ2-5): GAGVSQSPSNKVTEKGKDVELRCDPISGHTALYWYRQSLGQGLEFLIYFQGNSAPDKSGLPSDRFSAERTGGSVSTLTIQRTQQEDSAVYLCASSPAWGGQETQYFGPGTRLLVL.

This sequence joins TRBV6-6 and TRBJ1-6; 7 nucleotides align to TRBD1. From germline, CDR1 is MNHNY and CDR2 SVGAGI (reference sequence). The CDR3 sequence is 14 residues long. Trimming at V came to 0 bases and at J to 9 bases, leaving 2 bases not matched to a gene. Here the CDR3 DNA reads TGTGCCAGCAGTTACTCGCCAGGGGGTTCACCCCTCCACTTT. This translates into CASSYSPGGSPLHF.

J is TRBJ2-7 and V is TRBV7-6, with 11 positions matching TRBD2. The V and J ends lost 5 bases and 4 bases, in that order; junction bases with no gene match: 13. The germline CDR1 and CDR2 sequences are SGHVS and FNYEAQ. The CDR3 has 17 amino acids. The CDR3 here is CASSPLPIAGGIYEQYF. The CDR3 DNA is TGTGCCAGCAGCCCACTCCCGATAGCGGGGGGGATATACGAGCAGTACTTC. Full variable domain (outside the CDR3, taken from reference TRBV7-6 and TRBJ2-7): GAGVSQSPRYKVTKRGQDVALRCDPISGHVSLYWYRQALGQGPEFLTYFNYEAQQDKSGLPNDRFSAERPEGSISTLTIQRTEQRDSAMYRCASSPLPIAGGIYEQYFGPGTRLTVT.

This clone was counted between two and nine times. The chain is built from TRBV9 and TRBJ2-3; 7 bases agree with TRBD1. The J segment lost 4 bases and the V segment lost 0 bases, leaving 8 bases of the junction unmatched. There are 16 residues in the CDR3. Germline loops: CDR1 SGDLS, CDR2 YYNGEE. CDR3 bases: TGTGCCAGCAGCGTAGCCGCCAGAGGGGGCCCAGATACGCAGTATTTT. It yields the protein CASSVAARGGPDTQYF.

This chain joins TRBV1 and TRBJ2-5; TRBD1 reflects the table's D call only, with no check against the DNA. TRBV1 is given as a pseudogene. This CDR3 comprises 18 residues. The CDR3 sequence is CTSSQDTQGQGVQETQYF. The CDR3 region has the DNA TGCACCAGCAGCCAAGATACCCAGGGACAGGGGGTCCAAGAGACCCAGTACTTC.

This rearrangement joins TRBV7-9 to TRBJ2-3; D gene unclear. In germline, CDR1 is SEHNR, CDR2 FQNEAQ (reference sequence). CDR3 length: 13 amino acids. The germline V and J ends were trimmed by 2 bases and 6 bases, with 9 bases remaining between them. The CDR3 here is CASSLSGGDTQYF. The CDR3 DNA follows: TGTGCCAGCAGCTTATCGGGTGGGGATACGCAGTATTTT.

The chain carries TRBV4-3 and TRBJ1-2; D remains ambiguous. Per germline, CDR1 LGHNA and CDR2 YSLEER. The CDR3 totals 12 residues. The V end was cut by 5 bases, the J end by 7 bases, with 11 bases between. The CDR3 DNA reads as TGCGCCAGCAGCGACTTACGATTTGGCTACACCTTC. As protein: CASSDLRFGYTF.

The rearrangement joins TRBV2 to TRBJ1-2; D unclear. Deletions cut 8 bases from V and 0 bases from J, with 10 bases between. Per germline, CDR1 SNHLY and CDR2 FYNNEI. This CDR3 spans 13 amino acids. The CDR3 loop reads CASSRQANYGYTF. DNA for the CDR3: TGTGCCAGCTCAAGGCAGGCTAACTATGGCTACACCTTC.

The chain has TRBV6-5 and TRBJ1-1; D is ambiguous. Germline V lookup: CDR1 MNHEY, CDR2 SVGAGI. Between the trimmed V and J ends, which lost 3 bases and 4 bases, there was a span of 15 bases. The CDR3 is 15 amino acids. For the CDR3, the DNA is TGTGCCAGCAGTTATCTAGGAGCGGGGAGCACTGAAGCTTTCTTT. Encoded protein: CASSYLGAGSTEAFF.

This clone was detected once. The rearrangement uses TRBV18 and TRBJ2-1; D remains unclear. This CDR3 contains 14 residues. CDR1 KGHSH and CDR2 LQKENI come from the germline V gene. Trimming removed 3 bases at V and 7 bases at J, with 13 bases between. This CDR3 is CASSPGYSRNEQFF. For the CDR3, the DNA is TGTGCCAGCTCACCGGGTTATTCTAGGAATGAGCAGTTCTTC.

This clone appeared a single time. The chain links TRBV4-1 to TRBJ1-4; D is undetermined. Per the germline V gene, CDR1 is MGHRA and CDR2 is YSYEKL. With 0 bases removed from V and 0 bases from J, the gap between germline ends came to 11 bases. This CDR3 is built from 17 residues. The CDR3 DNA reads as TGCGCCAGCAGCCAAGACGGGAGGTCGGCAACTAATGAAAAACTGTTTTTT. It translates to CASSQDGRSATNEKLFF.

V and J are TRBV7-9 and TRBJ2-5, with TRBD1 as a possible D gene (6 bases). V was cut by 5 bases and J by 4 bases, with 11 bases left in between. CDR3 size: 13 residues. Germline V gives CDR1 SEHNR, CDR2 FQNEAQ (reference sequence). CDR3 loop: CASSRGQRETQYF. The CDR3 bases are TGTGCCAGCAGCCGTGGACAGCGAGAGACCCAGTACTTC.